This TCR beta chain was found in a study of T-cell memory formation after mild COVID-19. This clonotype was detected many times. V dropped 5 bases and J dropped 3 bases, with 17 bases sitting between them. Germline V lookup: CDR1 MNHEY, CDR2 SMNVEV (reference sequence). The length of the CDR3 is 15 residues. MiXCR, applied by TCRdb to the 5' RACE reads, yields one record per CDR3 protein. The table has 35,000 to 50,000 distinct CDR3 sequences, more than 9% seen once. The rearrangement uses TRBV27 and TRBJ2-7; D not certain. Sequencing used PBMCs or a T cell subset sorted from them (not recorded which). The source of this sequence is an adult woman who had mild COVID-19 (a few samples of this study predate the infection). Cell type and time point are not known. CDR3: CASSPNLATNYEQYF. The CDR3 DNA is TGTGCCAGCAGTCCCAACCTGGCAACAAACTACGAGCAGTACTTC.